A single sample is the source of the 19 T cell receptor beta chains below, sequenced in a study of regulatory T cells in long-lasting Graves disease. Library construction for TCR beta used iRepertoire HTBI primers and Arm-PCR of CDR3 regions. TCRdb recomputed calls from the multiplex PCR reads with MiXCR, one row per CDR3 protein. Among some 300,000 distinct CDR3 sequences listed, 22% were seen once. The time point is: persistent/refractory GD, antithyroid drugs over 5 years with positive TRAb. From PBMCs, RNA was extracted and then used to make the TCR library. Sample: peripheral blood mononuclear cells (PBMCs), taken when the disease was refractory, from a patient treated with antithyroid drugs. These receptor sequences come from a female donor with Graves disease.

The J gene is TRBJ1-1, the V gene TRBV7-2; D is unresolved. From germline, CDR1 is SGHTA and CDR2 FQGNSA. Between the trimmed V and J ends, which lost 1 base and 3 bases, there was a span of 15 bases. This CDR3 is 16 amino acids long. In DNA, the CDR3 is TGTGCCAGCAGCTTAGAGCTTGGACGGTGGGACACTGAAGCTTTCTTT. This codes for CASSLELGRWDTEAFF.

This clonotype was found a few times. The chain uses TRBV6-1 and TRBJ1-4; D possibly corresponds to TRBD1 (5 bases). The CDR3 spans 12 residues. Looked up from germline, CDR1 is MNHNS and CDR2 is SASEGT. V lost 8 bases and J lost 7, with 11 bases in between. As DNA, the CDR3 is TGTGCCAGCGGGGGGAATTCTGAAAAACTGTTTTTT. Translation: CASGGNSEKLFF.

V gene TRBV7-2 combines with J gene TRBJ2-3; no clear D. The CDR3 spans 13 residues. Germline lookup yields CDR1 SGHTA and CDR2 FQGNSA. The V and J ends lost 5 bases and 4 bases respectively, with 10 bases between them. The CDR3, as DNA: TGTGCCAGCAGCGGGATTGGGGCAGATACGCAGTATTTT. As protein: CASSGIGADTQYF.

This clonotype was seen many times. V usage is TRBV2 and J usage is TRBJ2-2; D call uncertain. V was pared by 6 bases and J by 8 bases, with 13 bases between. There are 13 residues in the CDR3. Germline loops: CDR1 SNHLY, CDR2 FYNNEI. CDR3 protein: CASRPLMAGELFF. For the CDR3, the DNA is TGTGCCAGCAGGCCACTAATGGCAGGGGAGCTGTTTTTT.

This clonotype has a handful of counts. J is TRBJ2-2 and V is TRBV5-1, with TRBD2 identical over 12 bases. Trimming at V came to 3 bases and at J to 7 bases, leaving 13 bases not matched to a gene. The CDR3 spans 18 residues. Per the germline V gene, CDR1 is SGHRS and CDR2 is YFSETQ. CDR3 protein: CASSSRRTSGELVGELFF. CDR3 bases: TGCGCCAGCAGCTCTCGGCGGACTAGCGGGGAGCTGGTCGGGGAGCTGTTTTTT.

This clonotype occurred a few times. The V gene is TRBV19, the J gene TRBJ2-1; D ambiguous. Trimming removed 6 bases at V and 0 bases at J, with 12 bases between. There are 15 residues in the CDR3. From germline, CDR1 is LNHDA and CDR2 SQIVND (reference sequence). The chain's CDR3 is CASSFYGSSYNEQFF. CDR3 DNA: TGTGCCAGTAGCTTCTACGGTAGCTCCTACAATGAGCAGTTCTTC. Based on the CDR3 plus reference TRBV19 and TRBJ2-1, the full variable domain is DGGITQSPKYLFRKEGQNVTLSCEQNLNHDAMYWYRQDPGQGLRLIYYSQIVNDFQKGDIAEGYSVSREKKESFPLTVTSAQKNPTAFYLCASSFYGSSYNEQFFGPGTRLTVL.

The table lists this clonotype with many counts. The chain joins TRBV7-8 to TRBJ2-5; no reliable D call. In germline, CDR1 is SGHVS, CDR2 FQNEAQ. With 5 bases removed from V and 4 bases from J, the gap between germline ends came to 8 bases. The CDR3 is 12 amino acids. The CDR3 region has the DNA TGTGCCAGCAGCAACAACCCAGAGACCCAGTACTTC. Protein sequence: CASSNNPETQYF.

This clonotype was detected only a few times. CDR3 in DNA: TGTGCCAGCAGCTGGGGGTGGGGGAGCAATCAGCCCCAGCATTTT. This encodes CASSWGWGSNQPQHF. The chain has TRBV5-6 and TRBJ1-5, with a possible D match to TRBD1 (5 bases). The CDR3 is 15 amino acids. CDR1 and CDR2 from the germline V gene are SGHDT and YYEEEE. Trimming removed 3 bases at V and 1 base at J, with 11 bases between.

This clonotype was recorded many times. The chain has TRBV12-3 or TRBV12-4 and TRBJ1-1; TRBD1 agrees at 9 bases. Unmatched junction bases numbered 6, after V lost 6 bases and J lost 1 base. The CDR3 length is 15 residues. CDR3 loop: CASSRDRASNTEAFF. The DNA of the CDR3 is TGTGCCAGCAGCCGGGACAGGGCATCGAACACTGAAGCTTTCTTT.

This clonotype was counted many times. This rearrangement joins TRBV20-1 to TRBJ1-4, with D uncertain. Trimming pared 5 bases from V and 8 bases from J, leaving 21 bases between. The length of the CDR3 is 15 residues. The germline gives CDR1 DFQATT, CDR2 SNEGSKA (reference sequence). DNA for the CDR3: TGCAGTGCTCTAGGTGCTGGGCAGCAAGGAGAAAAACTGTTTTTT. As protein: CSALGAGQQGEKLFF.

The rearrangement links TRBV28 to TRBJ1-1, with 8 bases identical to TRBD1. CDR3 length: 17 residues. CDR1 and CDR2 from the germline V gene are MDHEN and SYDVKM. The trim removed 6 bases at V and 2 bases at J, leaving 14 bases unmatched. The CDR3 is CASSPHVAGGPNTEAFF. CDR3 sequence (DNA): TGTGCCAGCAGCCCTCATGTTGCAGGGGGCCCTAACACTGAAGCTTTCTTT.

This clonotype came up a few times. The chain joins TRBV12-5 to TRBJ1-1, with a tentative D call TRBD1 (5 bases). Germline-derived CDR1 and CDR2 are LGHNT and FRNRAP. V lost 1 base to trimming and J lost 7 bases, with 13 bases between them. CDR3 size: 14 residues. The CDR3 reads CASGLGSHTGEAFF. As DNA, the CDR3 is TGTGCTAGTGGTTTGGGTAGCCATACAGGTGAAGCTTTCTTT.

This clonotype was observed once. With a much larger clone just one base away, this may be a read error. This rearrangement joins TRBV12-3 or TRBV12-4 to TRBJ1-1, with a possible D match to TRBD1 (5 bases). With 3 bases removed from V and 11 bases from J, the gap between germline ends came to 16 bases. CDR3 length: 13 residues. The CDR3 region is CASSFSEPWGAFF. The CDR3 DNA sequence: TGTGCCAGCAGTTTCTCAGAACCTTGGGGGGCTTTCTTT.

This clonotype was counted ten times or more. This CDR3 reads CASSPGTGYGYTF. The CDR3 region has the DNA TGTGCCAGCAGTCCCGGGACTGGCTATGGCTACACCTTC. This sequence joins TRBV28 and TRBJ1-2, with D perhaps TRBD1 (5 bases). Germline loops: CDR1 MDHEN, CDR2 SYDVKM. This CDR3 is built from 13 residues. The V end lost 5 bases, the J end lost 4 bases, and 11 bases lay between the germline ends.

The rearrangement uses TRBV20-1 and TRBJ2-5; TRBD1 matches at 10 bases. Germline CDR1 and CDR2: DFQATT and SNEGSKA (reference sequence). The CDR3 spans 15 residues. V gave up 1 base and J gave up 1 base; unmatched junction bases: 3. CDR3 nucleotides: TGCAGTGCTAGAGGGGACAGGGGTCTCCAAGAGACCCAGTACTTC. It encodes CSARGDRGLQETQYF.

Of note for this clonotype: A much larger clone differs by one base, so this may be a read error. The CDR3 loop reads CASSLGLAGTGELSF. The CDR3 DNA sequence: TGTGCCAGCAGTTTGGGGCTAGCGGGCACCGGGGAGCTGTCTTTT. The J gene is TRBJ2-2, the V gene TRBV6-9; TRBD2 matches at 8 bases. Germline V lookup: CDR1 MNHGY, CDR2 SVAAGI. The CDR3 runs to 15 residues.

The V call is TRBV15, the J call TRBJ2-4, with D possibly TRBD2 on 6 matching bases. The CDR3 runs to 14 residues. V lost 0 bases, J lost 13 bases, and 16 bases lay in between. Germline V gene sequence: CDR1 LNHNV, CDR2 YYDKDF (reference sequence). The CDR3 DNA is TGTGCCACCAGCAGAGACTGGAGGGACCGAGACCAGTACTTC. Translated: CATSRDWRDRDQYF.

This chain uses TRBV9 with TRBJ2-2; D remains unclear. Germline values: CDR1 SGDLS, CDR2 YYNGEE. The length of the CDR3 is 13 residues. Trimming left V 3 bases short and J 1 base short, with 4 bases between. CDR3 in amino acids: CASSALNTGELFF. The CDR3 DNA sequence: TGTGCCAGCAGCGCTTTGAACACCGGGGAGCTGTTTTTT.

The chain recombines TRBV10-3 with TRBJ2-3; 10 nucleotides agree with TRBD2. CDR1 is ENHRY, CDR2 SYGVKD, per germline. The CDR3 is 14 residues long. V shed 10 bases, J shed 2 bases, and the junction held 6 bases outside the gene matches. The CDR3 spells CANAGTSDTDTQYF. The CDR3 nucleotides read TGTGCCAACGCCGGGACTAGCGACACAGATACGCAGTATTTT.